A selection of T cell receptor beta chains follows, all from one sample in a study of CD8+ T cells in alopecia areata. Assay used: immunoSEQ multiplex PCR; TCRdb lists only in-frame clones, some missing. The sample has about 64,000 clones; around 46% are singletons. The source material was CD8+ T cells sorted from blood, sampled around week 37, from a patient treated with tofacitinib. The receptors shown here come from a human donor with alopecia areata. The CDR3 runs from the conserved cysteine through the conserved F or W. Fields, in order: V gene, clone size, J gene, D gene, CDR3 protein, CDR3 DNA. D genes are given only for firm matches. The size entry is marked missing in some rows and otherwise reads once, few, many or a size class.

TRBV27,-,TRBJ1-2,-,CASSLSRVNGYTF,TGTGCCAGCAGTTTGAGCAGGGTAAATGGCTACACCTTC
TRBV7-6,-,TRBJ2-3,-,CASSLERNPDTQYF,TGTGCCAGCAGCTTAGAAAGAAACCCAGATACGCAGTATTTT
TRBV13,-,TRBJ1-2,TRBD1,CASSSGTGNYGYTF,TGTGCCAGCAGCAGCGGGACAGGGAACTATGGCTACACCTTC
TRBV2,-,TRBJ1-1,-,CASSGWTEAFF,TGTGCCAGCAGTGGTTGGACTGAAGCTTTCTTT
TRBV4-1,-,TRBJ1-2,-,CASSQGLGADGYTF,TGCGCCAGCAGCCAAGGACTGGGGGCGGATGGCTACACCTTC
TRBV7-9,-,TRBJ2-2,TRBD1,CASSHDRVHTGELFF,TGTGCCAGCAGCCACGACAGGGTACACACCGGGGAGCTGTTTTTT
TRBV29-1,-,TRBJ2-1,-,CSVLTAYNEQFF,TGCAGCGTTTTGACAGCCTACAATGAGCAGTTCTTC
TRBV5-1,-,TRBJ1-1,-,CASRPKDRRITEAFF,TGCGCCAGCAGGCCAAAGGACAGAAGGATCACTGAAGCTTTCTTT
TRBV19,few,TRBJ2-7,-,CASSPAGANYEQYF,TGTGCCAGTAGCCCCGCAGGGGCTAACTACGAGCAGTACTTC
TRBV14,-,TRBJ2-6,-,CASSFILTF,TGTGCCAGCAGTTTTATCCTGACTTTC
TRBV14,-,TRBJ2-7,-,CASSQEGWYEQYF,TGTGCCAGCAGCCAAGAGGGGTGGTACGAGCAGTACTTC
TRBV20-1,-,TRBJ2-1,-,CSARVGPEQFF,TGCAGTGCTAGAGTTGGGCCGGAGCAGTTCTTC
TRBV7-9,once,TRBJ1-1,TRBD1,CAASGGQGGGNTEAFF,TGTGCCGCCTCAGGGGGGCAGGGTGGAGGGAACACTGAAGCTTTCTTT
TRBV25-1,few,TRBJ2-5,-,CASSERLLPAAETQYF,TGTGCCAGCAGTGAAAGGTTACTCCCTGCGGCGGAGACCCAGTACTTC
TRBV2,-,TRBJ2-7,-,CALDATSGYEQYF,TGTGCCTTAGATGCCACAAGTGGCTACGAGCAGTACTTC
TRBV9,few,TRBJ2-7,TRBD2,CASSLRAGSPDEQYF,TGTGCCAGCAGCTTAAGAGCGGGGAGCCCAGACGAGCAGTACTTC
TRBV30,few,TRBJ1-2,TRBD1,CAYVPGQSYGYTF,TGTGCCTATGTACCGGGACAGAGCTATGGCTACACCTTC
TRBV29-1,few,TRBJ1-1,TRBD1,CSGGQGSTEAFF,TGCAGCGGCGGACAGGGTAGCACTGAAGCTTTCTTT
TRBV11-2,few,TRBJ1-2,-,CASSFGVGYTF,TGTGCCAGCAGCTTCGGGGTAGGCTACACCTTC
TRBV9,few,TRBJ1-1,-,CASSVGWGSTEAFF,TGTGCCAGCAGCGTAGGCTGGGGGTCTACTGAAGCTTTCTTT
TRBV4-3,-,TRBJ2-7,TRBD1,CASSQEQGYEQYF,TGCGCCAGCAGCCAGGAACAGGGGTACGAGCAGTACTTC
TRBV9,few,TRBJ1-1,-,CASSRGTGSTEAFF,TGTGCCAGCAGCAGGGGCACTGGCAGCACTGAAGCTTTCTTT
TRBV29-1,once,TRBJ1-2,-,CSDISRGGYTF,TGCAGCGACATTAGCAGGGGCGGCTACACCTTC
TRBV9,once,TRBJ1-1,TRBD1,CASSEGTGGLRTEAFF,TGTGCCAGCAGCGAGGGGACAGGGGGTCTTCGTACTGAAGCTTTCTTT
TRBV27,-,TRBJ1-2,-,CASSGGGGYTF,TGTGCCAGCAGTGGGGGTGGCGGCTACACCTTC
TRBV28,-,TRBJ2-3,-,CASSSLDELDTQYF,TGTGCCAGCAGTTCCCTGGATGAACTAGATACGCAGTATTTT
TRBV30,few,TRBJ2-5,-,CAWSVRRDSLQETQYF,TGTGCCTGGAGTGTACGGCGAGACTCCTTGCAGGAGACCCAGTACTTC
TRBV29-1,few,TRBJ2-1,TRBD2,CSVGGQAGDFYNEQFF,TGCAGCGTTGGTGGTCAGGCGGGAGATTTTTACAATGAGCAGTTCTTC
TRBV5-6,once,TRBJ1-2,TRBD1,CASSFGTGGYGYTF,TGTGCCAGCAGCTTCGGGACAGGGGGCTATGGCTACACCTTC
TRBV29-1,few,TRBJ2-7,TRBD1,CSVVWDRAYEQYF,TGCAGCGTTGTTTGGGACAGGGCCTACGAGCAGTACTTC
TRBV27,few,TRBJ2-6,-,CASSPFWGGSGANVLTF,TGTGCCAGCAGTCCCTTTTGGGGTGGGTCTGGGGCCAACGTCCTGACTTTC
TRBV7-9,-,TRBJ2-1,-,CASSLGAIEQFF,TGTGCCAGCAGCTTAGGGGCGATTGAGCAGTTCTTC
TRBV25-1,-,TRBJ1-1,-,CASSAEGNTEAFF,TGTGCCAGCAGTGCGGAGGGGAACACTGAAGCTTTCTTT
TRBV10-3,-,TRBJ2-7,TRBD1,CAIGAGTGPYEQYF,TGTGCCATCGGAGCCGGGACAGGACCCTACGAGCAGTACTTC
TRBV13,few,TRBJ2-6,TRBD1,CASSGPGQPQFESRANVLTF,TGTGCCAGCAGCGGGCCGGGACAGCCCCAGTTCGAGTCGCGGGCCAACGTCCTGACTTTC
TRBV29-1,few,TRBJ1-2,TRBD1,CSGRTGTKGYTF,TGCAGCGGCCGGACAGGAACGAAAGGCTACACCTTC
TRBV29-1,-,TRBJ2-2,-,CSVGGARGTGELFF,TGCAGCGTTGGCGGGGCCCGAGGGACCGGGGAGCTGTTTTTT
TRBV6-4,-,TRBJ2-3,TRBD2,CASSETIAGGPEDTQYF,TGTGCCAGCAGTGAAACCATAGCGGGAGGGCCCGAAGATACGCAGTATTTT
TRBV15,-,TRBJ2-3,-,CATSRAALGSDTQYF,TGTGCCACCAGCAGAGCCGCACTAGGGTCAGATACGCAGTATTTT
TRBV7-8,-,TRBJ2-2,-,CASSFGLPRELFF,TGTGCCAGCAGCTTCGGACTCCCCCGGGAGCTGTTTTTT
TRBV29-1,few,TRBJ1-2,-,CSAATGLSGYTF,TGCAGCGCCGCGACCGGACTAAGTGGCTACACCTTC
TRBV7-9,-,TRBJ1-2,-,CASSPGGGWSTF,TGTGCCAGCAGCCCCGGGGGAGGGTGGAGCACCTTC
TRBV29-1,few,TRBJ2-2,TRBD2,CSVEGLAGGPDTGELFF,TGCAGCGTTGAGGGTCTAGCGGGAGGGCCTGATACCGGGGAGCTGTTTTTT
TRBV9,-,TRBJ2-5,-,CASSVAGSGQETQYF,TGTGCCAGCAGCGTAGCGGGATCGGGGCAAGAGACCCAGTACTTC
TRBV29-1,-,TRBJ2-5,-,CSVGETQYF,TGCAGCGTTGGGGAGACCCAGTACTTC
TRBV30,-,TRBJ1-1,-,CAWSVMGADTEAFF,TGTGCCTGGAGTGTAATGGGGGCGGACACTGAAGCTTTCTTT
TRBV7-8,few,TRBJ2-7,-,CASSGVDTNPYEQYF,TGTGCCAGCAGCGGGGTGGACACTAACCCCTACGAGCAGTACTTC
TRBV4-2,-,TRBJ2-1,TRBD2,CASSQDLAGGPVFPEDGNEQFF,TGTGCCAGCAGCCAAGATCTAGCGGGAGGGCCGGTCTTCCCCGAGGATGGCAATGAGCAGTTCTTC
TRBV19,-,TRBJ2-7,-,CASSIRDLAYEQYF,TGTGCCAGTAGTATACGGGATCTTGCCTACGAGCAGTACTTC
TRBV29-1,-,TRBJ2-4,-,CSVTPGNLLNIQYF,TGCAGCGTCACCCCCGGGAATTTGCTAAACATTCAGTACTTC
TRBV5-1,once,TRBJ2-1,-,CASSLSSSYNEQFF,TGCGCCAGCAGCTTGAGTAGTTCCTACAATGAGCAGTTCTTC
TRBV30,-,TRBJ2-3,-,CASVAHTQYF,TGTGCCTCCGTCGCCCATACGCAGTATTTT
TRBV9,few,TRBJ2-1,TRBD2,CASSVRLAGNNEQFF,TGTGCCAGCAGCGTCCGACTAGCGGGCAACAATGAGCAGTTCTTC
TRBV7-9,-,TRBJ2-6,-,CASSLVRQTTGANVLTF,TGTGCCAGCAGCTTAGTTCGACAGACTACAGGGGCCAACGTCCTGACTTTC
TRBV11-2,once,TRBJ2-7,-,CASSFTARGGGSYEQYF,TGTGCCAGCAGCTTCACCGCCCGGGGAGGGGGTTCCTACGAGCAGTACTTC